This T cell receptor (beta chain) originates from a study of CD8+CD57+ T cells in acquired aplastic anemia. V was clipped by 5 bases and J by 4 bases; unmatched bases: 5. Germline V gene lookup returns CDR1 SGHAT and CDR2 FQDESV (reference sequence). CDR3 length equals 15 residues. CDR3 and TCR beta VDJ profiling relied on genomic DNA as the template. TCRdb re-called the reads through MiXCR, storing one row per CDR3 protein. The data contain 150,000 to 180,000 distinct CDR3 sequences, less than 60% of them singletons. CD8+CD57+ cell expansion, shown by flow cytometry, had occurred in the patients selected for sequencing. Among the patients, all had severe acquired aplastic anemia. Patients had received no therapy at the time of blood sampling. As concerns this clonotype: Its specificity is unknown.

Study results and caveats: Between the patient and control groups, CD8+ Simpson's diversity did not differ significantly. Researchers report that about 29 CD8+ CDR3 sequences appeared in both patients and controls.

Material for sequencing was sorted CD4+, CD8+, or CD8+CD57+ T cells (not recorded which) from PBMCs. This TCR came from a human donor with aplastic anemia. The rearrangement uses TRBV11-1 and TRBJ2-1, with 10 bases lining up with TRBD2. Written as DNA, the CDR3 is TGTGCCAGCAGCCCTTGGACTAGCGGATACAATGAGCAGTTCTTC. The encoded protein is CASSPWTSGYNEQFF.